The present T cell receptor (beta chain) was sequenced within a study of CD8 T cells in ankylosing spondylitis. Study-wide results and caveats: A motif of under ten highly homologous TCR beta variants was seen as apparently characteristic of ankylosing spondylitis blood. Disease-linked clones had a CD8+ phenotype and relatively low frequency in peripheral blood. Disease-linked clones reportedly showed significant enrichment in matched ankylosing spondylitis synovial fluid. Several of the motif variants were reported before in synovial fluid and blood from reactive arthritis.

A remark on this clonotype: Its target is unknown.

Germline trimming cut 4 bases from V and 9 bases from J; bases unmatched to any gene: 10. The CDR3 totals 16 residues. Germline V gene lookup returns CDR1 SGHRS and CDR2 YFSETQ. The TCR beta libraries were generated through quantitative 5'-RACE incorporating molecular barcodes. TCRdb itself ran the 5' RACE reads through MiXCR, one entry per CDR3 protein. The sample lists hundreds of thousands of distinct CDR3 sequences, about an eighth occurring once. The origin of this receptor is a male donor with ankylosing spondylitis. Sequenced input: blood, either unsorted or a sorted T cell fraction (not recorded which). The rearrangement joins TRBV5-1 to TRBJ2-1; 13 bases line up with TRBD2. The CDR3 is CASSKRGLAGDGEQFF. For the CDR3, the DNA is TGCGCCAGCAGCAAAAGAGGACTAGCGGGAGATGGTGAGCAGTTCTTC.